This T cell receptor (beta chain) was captured by sequencing in a study of shared clonotypes between healthy human individuals. Turning to the study itself: For every donor, three CD4 naive, three CD4 memory, two CD8 naive and one CD8 memory plates were used.

Authors' methods: ImmunoSEQ only sent back junction sequences with no quality scores, so filtering was done differently. Sequencing used immunoSEQ multiplex PCR; TCRdb keeps in-frame clones, though not all of them. The V and J calls and the clone size are those of that table, but D and trimming were determined from the DNA. Among more than 2,000,000 clones listed, roughly 93% were seen once. The junction had 12 bases not matched to a gene; V was cut back by 7 bases and J by 6 bases. This CDR3 spans 14 amino acids. Germline V gene data show CDR1 as SGHAT and CDR2 as FQNNGV. The sequenced material came from naive CD4+ T cells from PBMCs. Subset here: CD45RA+ positively selected. This clonotype was sampled from a man in his late teens or twenties in good health. Some clones in this sample may be carry-over from other donors' samples. This chain joins TRBV11-2 and TRBJ2-7; 7 bases agree with TRBD1. CDR3 residues: CASTMTGLFFEQYF. The CDR3, as DNA: TGTGCCAGCACCATGACAGGGCTTTTTTTCGAGCAGTACTTC.